The 26 T cell receptor beta chains given below trace back to one sample, sequenced in a study of blood T cell repertoires in COVID-19. The protocol was immunoSEQ multiplex PCR, while the TCRdb copy is restricted to in-frame clones and leaves out a portion. The sample has about 310,000 clones, 89% seen once. The sequencing sample was made of PBMCs or T cells enriched from blood (not recorded which). These receptors were obtained from a woman aged 40-49 years who had recovered from COVID-19.

The chain carries TRBV7-9 and TRBJ2-3; 11 nucleotides match TRBD1. CDR1 and CDR2 from the germline V gene are SEHNR and FQNEAQ (reference sequence). V was clipped by 4 bases and J by 4 bases; unmatched bases: 1. The CDR3 spans 14 residues. This CDR3 reads CASSWTGGADTQYF. The CDR3 DNA reads as TGTGCCAGCAGCTGGACAGGGGGCGCAGATACGCAGTATTTT.

V usage is TRBV27 and J usage is TRBJ2-5, with D maybe TRBD2 (5 bases). The CDR3 loop spans 11 amino acids. Between the trimmed V and J ends, which lost 6 bases and 8 bases, there was a span of 10 bases. CDR1 is MNHEY and CDR2 is SMNVEV in the germline V gene (reference sequence). This chain's CDR3 is CASSRGGTQYF. In DNA, the CDR3 is TGTGCCAGCAGCCGCGGAGGAACCCAGTACTTC.

Only a few counts were recorded for this clone. The rearrangement uses TRBV18 and TRBJ1-2; D gene unclear. Trimming removed 6 bases from V and 8 bases from J, with 10 bases in between. The V gene's germline CDR1 is KGHSH and CDR2 LQKENI. The CDR3 covers 11 residues. The CDR3 DNA sequence: TGTGCCAGCTCGGACCGGGAAGGCTACACCTTC. Protein sequence: CASSDREGYTF.

The rearrangement joins TRBV3-1 (or the pseudogene TRBV3-2) to TRBJ2-4, with TRBD2 identical over 11 bases. Germline assignment: CDR1 LGHDT and CDR2 YNNKEL (reference sequence). The V segment lost 5 bases and the J segment 1 base; nucleotides outside the gene matches: 10. This CDR3 spans 18 amino acids. CDR3 region: CASSTQRLAGFAKNIQYF. The CDR3 DNA is TGTGCCAGCAGCACCCAAAGACTAGCGGGGTTCGCCAAAAACATTCAGTACTTC.

The gene calls are TRBV28 and TRBJ2-5; 10 bases map to TRBD1. Trimming at V came to 5 bases and at J to 8 bases, leaving 5 bases not matched to a gene. CDR1 is MDHEN and CDR2 is SYDVKM in the germline V gene. The CDR3 totals 13 residues. CDR3 sequence (DNA): TGTGCCAGCAGTACGACAGGGGGCGATACCCAGTACTTC. Protein product: CASSTTGGDTQYF.

CDR3 in DNA: TGTGCCAGCAGCGCCGCGACAGGGAGCCTTTACGAGCAGTACTTC. Protein sequence: CASSAATGSLYEQYF. V usage is TRBV11-2 and J usage is TRBJ2-7; 7 nucleotides line up with TRBD1. V shed 5 bases, J shed 4 bases, and the junction held 11 bases outside the gene matches. Germline assignment: CDR1 SGHAT and CDR2 FQNNGV. The CDR3 loop spans 15 amino acids.

The J gene is TRBJ1-4, the V gene TRBV27; unclear D gene. Between the trimmed V and J ends, which lost 8 bases and 2 bases, there was a span of 15 bases. This CDR3 is built from 15 residues. Germline values: CDR1 MNHEY, CDR2 SMNVEV (reference sequence). CDR3 amino acids: CASSNAPVTNEKLFF. CDR3 nucleotide sequence: TGTGCCAGCTCCAACGCCCCGGTGACTAATGAAAAACTGTTTTTT.

In this sample, this clone turned up once. This rearrangement joins TRBV4-3 to TRBJ1-5; tentative D call: TRBD1 (6 bases). CDR3 length equals 15 residues. Germline V gene data show CDR1 as LGHNA and CDR2 as YSLEER. Trimming stripped 0 bases from V and 4 bases from J, with 10 bases between. The CDR3: CASSQDRGVNQPQHF. CDR3 nucleotides: TGCGCCAGCAGCCAAGACAGGGGCGTTAATCAGCCCCAGCATTTT.

V and J are TRBV7-2 and TRBJ2-3; D possibly corresponds to TRBD2 (6 bases). The germline gives CDR1 SGHTA, CDR2 FQGNSA. V shed 4 bases and J shed 6 bases, with 14 bases lying between them. The CDR3 extends over 14 amino acids. The CDR3 loop is CASSYGSNVDTQYF. CDR3 coding DNA: TGTGCCAGCAGCTACGGGAGTAACGTGGATACGCAGTATTTT.

This clone was found once. The chain is built from TRBV15 and TRBJ2-5, with D possibly matching TRBD1 (6 bases). This CDR3 is 15 amino acids long. Germline assignment: CDR1 LNHNV and CDR2 YYDKDF (reference sequence). Deletions cut 0 bases from V and 2 bases from J, with 10 bases between. The CDR3 DNA sequence: TGTGCCACCAGCAGAGATCAGACAGGTCAAGAGACCCAGTACTTC. The encoded protein is CATSRDQTGQETQYF.

This chain uses TRBV6-6 with TRBJ1-2, with TRBD1 as a possible D gene (5 bases). Trimming took off 5 bases at V and 3 bases at J, with 16 bases between the two ends. The CDR3 spans 15 residues. Germline-derived CDR1 and CDR2 are MNHNY and SVGAGI (reference sequence). DNA for the CDR3: TGTGCCAGCAGTAGCAGGGATATTCAGCACTATGGCTACACCTTC. Protein product: CASSSRDIQHYGYTF.

The chain recombines TRBV7-2 with TRBJ2-7, with D perhaps TRBD2 (5 bases). The CDR3 contains 13 residues. V lost 5 bases to trimming and J lost 3 bases, with 11 bases between them. Germline CDR1 reads SGHTA; CDR2 reads FQGNSA. The CDR3 loop reads CASSRSGSYEQYF. The CDR3, as DNA: TGTGCCAGCAGCCGATCGGGGAGCTACGAGCAGTACTTC.

V and J are TRBV29-1 and TRBJ2-5; maybe TRBD2 (8 bases). The CDR3 is made up of 14 amino acids. V was pared by 4 bases and J by 3 bases, with 15 bases between. Germline V gene data show CDR1 as SQVTM and CDR2 as ANQGSEA. The CDR3 DNA is TGCAGCGTTGCCCCGGGAGGGGGCGAAGAGACCCAGTACTTC. Translating gives CSVAPGGGEETQYF. The complete variable domain, with remaining parts taken from reference TRBV29-1 and TRBJ2-5, reads SAVISQKPSRDICQRGTSLTIQCQVDSQVTMMFWYRQQPGQSLTLIATANQGSEATYESGFVIDKFPISRPNLTFSTLTVSNMSPEDSSIYLCSVAPGGGEETQYFGPGTRLLVL.

The V gene is TRBV3-1 (or the pseudogene TRBV3-2), the J gene TRBJ2-2; the D is unclear. The CDR3 extends over 13 amino acids. V gave up 1 base and J gave up 6 bases, with 6 bases separating them. CDR1 and CDR2 (germline): LGHDT, YNNKEL (reference sequence). The CDR3 region is CASSQAGPGELFF. The CDR3 DNA sequence: TGTGCCAGCAGCCAAGCGGGTCCCGGGGAGCTGTTTTTT.

Only a few counts were recorded for this clone. The rearrangement joins TRBV19 to TRBJ2-3, with a tentative D call TRBD1 (6 bases). The germline V gene has CDR1 LNHDA and CDR2 SQIVND (reference sequence). The CDR3 runs to 14 residues. The ends were cut back, 5 bases at V and 3 bases at J, with 12 bases in the middle. CDR3 sequence (DNA): TGTGCCAGTAGTGTAACAGGGATGACAGATACGCAGTATTTT. Its translation: CASSVTGMTDTQYF.

The rearrangement joins TRBV5-1 to TRBJ1-4; D is uncertain. V shed 4 bases and J shed 8 bases, with 18 bases lying between them. The CDR3 has 15 residues. Germline V gene lookup returns CDR1 SGHRS and CDR2 YFSETQ. The CDR3: CASSPDTGTGEKLFF. CDR3 nucleotide sequence: TGCGCCAGCAGCCCCGACACCGGCACGGGGGAAAAACTGTTTTTT.

The chain joins TRBV5-1 to TRBJ1-1; D gene ambiguous. Trimming left V 0 bases short and J 0 bases short, with 9 bases between. CDR1 is SGHRS and CDR2 is YFSETQ in the germline V gene. The CDR3 is made up of 15 amino acids. The CDR3: CASSLAGSLNTEAFF. Written as DNA, the CDR3 is TGCGCCAGCAGCTTGGCGGGGAGTCTGAACACTGAAGCTTTCTTT.

The chain links TRBV11-1 to TRBJ2-5; 10 bases agree with TRBD1. The V gene's germline CDR1 is SGHAT and CDR2 FQDESV (reference sequence). V lost 5 bases and J lost 4; bases outside the gene matches: 10. The CDR3 runs 16 residues. Written as DNA, the CDR3 is TGTGCCAGCAGCCTCGACAGGGGGCGAGTGAGAGAGACCCAGTACTTC. Protein product: CASSLDRGRVRETQYF.

The chain links TRBV9 to TRBJ2-6, with D tentatively TRBD1 (5 bases). Germline CDR1 is SGDLS and CDR2 is YYNGEE. The V gene lost 4 bases and the J gene lost 0 bases, with 11 bases spanning the gap. The CDR3 contains 16 residues. In nucleotides, the CDR3 is TGTGCCAGCAGCACCCGACAGAGCTCTGGGGCCAACGTCCTGACTTTC. This encodes CASSTRQSSGANVLTF.

In DNA form, the CDR3 reads TGTGCCAGCAGTGTATTTAAACAGTTCTTC. It codes for CASSVFKQFF. The rearrangement uses TRBV2 and TRBJ2-1; D gene uncertain. Trimming left V 4 bases short and J 13 bases short, with 8 bases between. This CDR3 region has 10 residues. CDR1 is SNHLY, CDR2 FYNNEI, per germline.

The V call is TRBV7-8, the J call TRBJ2-7; D gene uncertain. The CDR3 contains 13 residues. CDR1 SGHVS and CDR2 FQNEAQ come from the germline V gene. The V gene lost 1 base and the J gene lost 1 base, with 5 bases spanning the gap. CDR3 region: CASSLVESYEQYF. For the CDR3, the DNA is TGTGCCAGCAGCTTAGTAGAATCCTACGAGCAGTACTTC.

V usage is TRBV25-1 and J usage is TRBJ1-1; D gene uncertain. V was pared by 6 bases and J by 7 bases, with 18 bases between. This CDR3 has 14 residues. Germline V gene sequence: CDR1 MGHDK, CDR2 SYGVNS. The CDR3 sequence is CASSRDPQAFEAFF. The DNA for the CDR3 is TGTGCCAGCAGCCGAGACCCCCAGGCTTTTGAAGCTTTCTTT.

V and J are TRBV6-2 or TRBV6-3 and TRBJ1-1, with TRBD1 identical over 7 bases. This CDR3 has 14 residues. V trimming: 6 bases; J trimming: 5 bases; junction bases outside the gene matches: 9. Germline V gene lookup returns CDR1 MNHEY and CDR2 SVGEGT. The DNA for the CDR3 is TGTGCCAGCAGCCGAAGACAGGGAGGAACTGAAGCTTTCTTT. Protein sequence: CASSRRQGGTEAFF.

J is TRBJ2-2 and V is TRBV5-1; D is perhaps TRBD1 (7 bases). CDR1 is SGHRS and CDR2 is YFSETQ in the germline V gene. This CDR3 contains 15 residues. V was shortened by 4 bases and J by 6 bases, with 16 bases between the two germline ends. The CDR3 region is CASSPTGRIPGELFF. The CDR3, as DNA: TGCGCCAGCAGCCCGACAGGGAGGATTCCCGGGGAGCTGTTTTTT.

The rearrangement links TRBV6-5 to TRBJ2-5; a possible D gene is TRBD2 (5 bases). From germline, CDR1 is MNHEY and CDR2 SVGAGI. Trimming shortened V by 2 bases and J by 5 bases, and 15 bases separated the two germline ends. The CDR3 spans 15 residues. CDR3 coding DNA: TGTGCCAGCAGTTACCCCGGGGTCTCAGGCGAGACCCAGTACTTC. Its translation is CASSYPGVSGETQYF.

The CDR3 DNA sequence: TGTGCCAGTAGTCGGGGCAGGGGGGCCTACGAGCAGTACTTC. Protein sequence: CASSRGRGAYEQYF. V usage is TRBV19 and J usage is TRBJ2-7, with D perhaps matching TRBD1 (7 bases). The CDR3 sequence is 14 residues long. Germline values: CDR1 LNHDA, CDR2 SQIVND (reference sequence). V dropped 5 bases and J dropped 2 bases, with 13 bases sitting between them.